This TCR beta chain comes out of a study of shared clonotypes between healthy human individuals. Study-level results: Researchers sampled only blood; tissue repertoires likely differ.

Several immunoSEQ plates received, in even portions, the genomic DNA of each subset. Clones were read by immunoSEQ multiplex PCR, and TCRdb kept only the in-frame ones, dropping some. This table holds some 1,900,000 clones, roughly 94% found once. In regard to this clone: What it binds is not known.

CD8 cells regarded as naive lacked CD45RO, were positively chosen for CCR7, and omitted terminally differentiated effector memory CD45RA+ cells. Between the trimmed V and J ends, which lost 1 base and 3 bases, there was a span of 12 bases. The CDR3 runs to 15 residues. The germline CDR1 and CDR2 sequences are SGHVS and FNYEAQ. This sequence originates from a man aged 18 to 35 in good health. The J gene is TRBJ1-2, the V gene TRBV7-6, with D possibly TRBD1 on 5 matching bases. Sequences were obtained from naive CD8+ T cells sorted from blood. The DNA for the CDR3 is TGTGCCAGCAGCTTAGGCGCAGGGTGGGACTATGGCTACACCTTC. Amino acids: CASSLGAGWDYGYTF.